This is a list of T cell receptor beta chains from one sample in a study of shared clonotypes between healthy human individuals. Repertoires were generated with immunoSEQ multiplex PCR, while TCRdb's copy carries only in-frame clones and drops some. The sample lists about 600,000 clones, 97% occurring once. The specimen was naive CD4+ T cells sorted from blood. The receptor set was obtained from a young woman in good health. The CDR3 runs from the conserved cysteine through the conserved F or W. The order of the fields is D gene, V gene, clone size, J gene, CDR3 protein, CDR3 DNA. A D gene is named only where the DNA matches it firmly. Part of the rows lack a size; the others show once, few, many or a class for expanded clones.

D gene: .
V gene: TRBV6-6
clone size: .
J gene: TRBJ2-3
CDR3 protein: CASRQGADTQYF
CDR3 DNA: TGTGCCAGCAGACAGGGAGCAGATACGCAGTATTTT

D gene: .
V gene: TRBV20-1
clone size: .
J gene: TRBJ2-3
CDR3 protein: CSASGPDTQYF
CDR3 DNA: TGCAGTGCGAGCGGCCCAGATACGCAGTATTTT

D gene: .
V gene: TRBV13
clone size: .
J gene: TRBJ2-3
CDR3 protein: CASSSDGTGSDTQYF
CDR3 DNA: TGTGCCAGCAGCTCAGACGGTACGGGTTCGGATACGCAGTATTTT

D gene: .
V gene: TRBV5-1
clone size: once
J gene: TRBJ1-2
CDR3 protein: CASSLDIYGYTF
CDR3 DNA: TGCGCCAGCAGCTTGGATATCTATGGCTACACCTTC

D gene: TRBD2
V gene: TRBV11-2
clone size: .
J gene: TRBJ2-7
CDR3 protein: CASSLETSGTYEQYF
CDR3 DNA: TGTGCCAGCAGCTTAGAAACTAGCGGGACCTACGAGCAGTACTTC

D gene: .
V gene: TRBV28
clone size: once
J gene: TRBJ2-1
CDR3 protein: CASSAQLEQFF
CDR3 DNA: TGTGCCAGCAGCGCACAGCTTGAGCAGTTCTTC

D gene: TRBD1
V gene: TRBV10-2
clone size: .
J gene: TRBJ2-7
CDR3 protein: CASSQDRGSYEQYF
CDR3 DNA: TGCGCCAGCAGTCAAGACAGGGGGTCCTACGAGCAGTACTTC

D gene: TRBD1
V gene: TRBV28
clone size: once
J gene: TRBJ2-3
CDR3 protein: CASSDHRGIDTQYF
CDR3 DNA: TGTGCCAGCAGTGACCACAGGGGGATCGATACGCAGTATTTT

D gene: TRBD2
V gene: TRBV6-5
clone size: .
J gene: TRBJ2-1
CDR3 protein: CASRTSASSYNEQFF
CDR3 DNA: TGTGCCAGCAGAACTAGCGCGTCTTCCTACAATGAGCAGTTCTTC

D gene: .
V gene: TRBV5-6
clone size: .
J gene: TRBJ2-7
CDR3 protein: CASSSADRTHEQYF
CDR3 DNA: TGTGCCAGCAGCTCCGCAGACAGGACCCACGAGCAGTACTTC

D gene: TRBD2
V gene: TRBV28
clone size: .
J gene: TRBJ2-3
CDR3 protein: CASKKTDRLAGPGGTQYF
CDR3 DNA: TGTGCCAGCAAGAAGACTGATCGGCTAGCGGGACCTGGCGGTACGCAGTATTTT

D gene: TRBD1
V gene: TRBV12-5
clone size: .
J gene: TRBJ2-4
CDR3 protein: CASGERQGAPKNIQYF
CDR3 DNA: TGTGCTAGTGGGGAAAGACAGGGGGCGCCCAAAAACATTCAGTACTTC

D gene: .
V gene: TRBV4-1
clone size: .
J gene: TRBJ1-3
CDR3 protein: CASSQVGRRSISGNTIYF
CDR3 DNA: TGCGCCAGCAGCCAAGTGGGGAGGAGGAGCATCTCTGGAAACACCATATATTTT

D gene: .
V gene: TRBV15
clone size: .
J gene: TRBJ2-7
CDR3 protein: CATSNRGPYEQYF
CDR3 DNA: TGTGCCACCAGCAATCGGGGGCCCTACGAGCAGTACTTC

D gene: .
V gene: TRBV2
clone size: .
J gene: TRBJ2-1
CDR3 protein: CASSPDEGSYNEQFF
CDR3 DNA: TGTGCCAGCAGCCCCGACGAGGGCTCCTACAATGAGCAGTTCTTC

D gene: TRBD1
V gene: TRBV5-1
clone size: .
J gene: TRBJ1-4
CDR3 protein: CASSFSRGFNEKLFF
CDR3 DNA: TGCGCCAGCAGCTTCAGCAGGGGGTTTAATGAAAAACTGTTTTTT

D gene: TRBD2
V gene: TRBV9
clone size: .
J gene: TRBJ2-1
CDR3 protein: CASSPHSGRALDEQFF
CDR3 DNA: TGTGCCAGCAGCCCCCATAGCGGGAGGGCCCTCGATGAGCAGTTCTTC